The present TCR beta chain was sequenced within a study of graft-versus-host responses after intestinal transplantation. Background on the study: All recipients were transplanted with multivisceral, liver-intestinal, or isolated intestinal grafts. Anti-thymocyte globulin induction was given to all recipients, followed by tacrolimus and steroids for around three years. Broader study findings: The authors found GvH clones in recipient marrow, some appearing first in ileum or blood.

Data came from immunoSEQ multiplex PCR; TCRdb stores just in-frame clones and leaves some out. The sample lists about 86,000 clones; about 87% were seen once. The germline V gene encodes CDR1 SGHNT and CDR2 YYREEE (reference sequence). This CDR3 is built from 15 residues. With 1 base clipped from V and 8 bases from J, the junction kept 9 bases outside the gene matches. As concerns this clone: Its cognate antigen is unknown.

The source was unstimulated CD4+ T cells sorted from spleen or lymph node cells, collected before transplant. This sequence was found in a human donor who was the organ donor for an intestinal transplant. This sequence joins TRBV5-4 and TRBJ2-4, with 7 bases aligning to TRBD2. The CDR3 here is CASSLPNRGRDIQYF. The CDR3 bases are TGTGCCAGCAGCTTGCCGAACCGGGGGAGGGACATTCAGTACTTC.